The next 23 T cell receptor beta chains were all read from a single sample in a study of tumor-infiltrating lymphocytes in primary liver carcinoma. Joint extraction of RNA and DNA used about 17-33 mg of bulk tissue that was unsorted. A primer matching the constant region was used to make TCR beta cDNA from approximately 520 ng of total RNA. Employing slightly modified ARM-PCR, three nested multiplex PCR rounds were run, and these gave rise to the TCR beta libraries. TRBV1-TRBV30 forward primers paired with a C-beta reverse primer drove the first two PCR rounds, 10 cycles each. TCRdb redid the calling of the multiplex PCR reads with MiXCR, one entry per CDR3 protein. The table records about 200,000 distinct CDR3 sequences, around 85% of them present only once. Material for sequencing was tumor tissue from primary liver carcinoma. The receptor source for this set is a man in his forties with primary liver carcinoma and hepatitis B virus infection.

This clonotype was observed a single time. One junction end disagrees with the germline gene, perhaps due to a read error. J is TRBJ2-5 and V is TRBV29-1; maybe TRBD1 (6 bases). CDR3 length equals 13 residues. The V gene's germline CDR1 is SQVTM and CDR2 ANQGSEA. The CDR3 is CSVTGRGVETQYF. The DNA of the CDR3 is TGCAGCGTTACCGGCAGGGGAGTAGAGACCCAATACTTC.

This rearrangement joins TRBV4-2 to TRBJ2-6, with D possibly matching TRBD1 (6 bases). Germline assignment: CDR1 LGHNA and CDR2 YNFKEQ. The CDR3 spans 15 residues. The V end was cut by 6 bases, the J end by 2 bases, with 11 bases between. The CDR3 DNA reads as TGTGCCAGCAGGCAGGGGACACCTGGGGCCAACGTCCTGACTTTC. Its protein is CASRQGTPGANVLTF.

In the case of this clonotype: Because the CDR3 is missing its conserved closing phenylalanine or tryptophan, this is likely a read error. Because the CDR3's place on the DNA is in doubt, the DNA is left out and the CDR3 is given as listed by TCRdb. The chain recombines TRBV30 with TRBJ2-2. The CDR3 extends over 12 residues, inclusive of both ends. CDR1 GTSNPN and CDR2 SVGIG come from the germline V gene (reference sequence). CDR3 in amino acids: CAWRVQGGELLL.

This clonotype showed up many times. This chain uses TRBV10-1 with TRBJ2-1; TRBD2 matches at 12 bases. CDR1 and CDR2 (germline): WNHNN, SYGVQD (reference sequence). V was pared by 3 bases and J by 9 bases, with 9 bases of the junction left unmatched. The CDR3 covers 16 residues. CDR3 nucleotide sequence: TGCGCCAGCAGTGACCCGACTAGCGGGAGTGATGGTGAGCAGTTCTTC. Protein: CASSDPTSGSDGEQFF.

This clonotype is medium-sized by share. The J gene is TRBJ1-3, the V gene TRBV11-1; no clear D. Trimming stripped 4 bases from V and 3 bases from J, with 13 bases between. Germline values: CDR1 SGHAT, CDR2 FQDESV (reference sequence). The CDR3 loop spans 15 amino acids. CDR3 sequence (DNA): TGTGCCAGCAGCTCGACCCGTGATCATGGAAACACCATATATTTT. This codes for CASSSTRDHGNTIYF.

As for this clonotype: A read error may account for a junction end that differs from germline. The rearrangement uses TRBV4-1 and TRBJ1-1; D remains ambiguous. This CDR3 is 14 amino acids long. Germline lookup yields CDR1 MGHRA and CDR2 YSYEKL. The CDR3 region is CASIQVNSGTEVFF. For the CDR3, the DNA is TGCGCCAGCATCCAAGTAAACTCGGGCACTGAAGTTTTCTTT.

In the case of this clonotype: The junction departs from the called germline gene at one end, perhaps through a read error. CDR3 amino acids: CASILDRLALGDEQFF. Here the CDR3 DNA reads TGTGCCAGCATCCTAGATCGTTTAGCGTTAGGGGATGAGCAATTCTTC. The rearrangement uses TRBV11-2 and TRBJ2-1, with D perhaps given as TRBD1 or TRBD2 (5 bases each). The CDR3 contains 16 residues. Per the germline V gene, CDR1 is SGHAT and CDR2 is FQNNGV.

For this clonotype: Sequence at one end of the junction differs from germline and may be a read error. J is TRBJ2-5 and V is TRBV6-6, with TRBD2 matching 7 bases. The length of the CDR3 is 12 residues. The germline CDR1 and CDR2 sequences are MNHNY and SVGAGI (reference sequence). CDR3 region: CASGRVQETQYF. Here the CDR3 DNA reads TGCGCCAGTGGGAGGGTACAAGAGACCCAGTACTTC.

A remark on this clonotype: One base away lies a much larger clone, so this may be a sequencing read error. The J gene is TRBJ1-1, the V gene TRBV7-9; no definite D call. Trimming took 11 bases from V and 4 from J, leaving 14 bases between them. In germline, CDR1 is SEHNR, CDR2 FQNEAQ (reference sequence). The CDR3 is 12 amino acids. CDR3 in amino acids: CAGQTPSTEAFF. The CDR3 coding sequence is TGTGCCGGCCAAACCCCCAGCACTGAAGCTTTCTTT. Full variable domain (missing parts from reference TRBV7-9 and TRBJ1-1): DTGVSQNPRHKITKRGQNVTFRCDPISEHNRLYWYRQTLGQGPEFLTYFQNEAQLEKSRLLSDRFSAERPKGSFSTLEIQRTEQGDSAMYLCAGQTPSTEAFFGQGTRLTVV.

Notes on this clonotype: Mismatch with germline at one junction end may stem from a read error. This chain links TRBV7-8 with TRBJ2-1, with D perhaps matching TRBD1 (6 bases). The CDR3 spans 17 residues. From germline, CDR1 is SGHVS and CDR2 FQNEAQ. CDR3 in DNA: TGCGCCAGCAGCTTCAGACAGGTGGCCCTGAGACACAATGAGCAGTTCTTC. Its protein product is CASSFRQVALRHNEQFF.

This chain joins TRBV11-2 and TRBJ2-2, with TRBD1 as a possible D gene (5 bases). Germline V lookup: CDR1 SGHAT, CDR2 FQNNGV. V gave up 5 bases and J gave up 13 bases, with 20 bases separating them. The CDR3 covers 14 residues. CDR3 bases: TGTGCCAGCAGCACAGACTCGGACACCTGGAGGCTGTTTTTT. This encodes CASSTDSDTWRLFF.

The chain employs TRBV29-1 and TRBJ2-5, with D maybe TRBD1 (5 bases). Germline V gives CDR1 SQVTM, CDR2 ANQGSEA. The CDR3 has 14 residues. V lost 0 bases to trimming and J lost 7 bases, with 15 bases between them. The CDR3 is CSVEDVGQGRTQYF. The CDR3 nucleotides are TGCAGCGTTGAAGATGTAGGACAAGGACGGACCCAGTACTTC.

Concerning this clonotype itself: Being one base from a much bigger clone, this may be a read error. J is TRBJ2-2 and V is TRBV7-9, with D possibly being TRBD1 (5 bases). The CDR3 has 14 amino acids. V lost 5 bases and J 6 bases, leaving 13 bases between the germline ends. CDR1 is SEHNR and CDR2 is FQNEAQ in the germline V gene (reference sequence). The CDR3 here is CASSQTAQAGELFF. CDR3 in DNA: TGTGCCAGCAGCCAGACAGCCCAGGCCGGGGAGCTGTTTTTT.

Turning to this clonotype: In this CDR3 the conserved last residue, phenylalanine or tryptophan, is missing, so a read error is likely. The CDR3 DNA sequence: TGTGCCAGCAGTTTAAATGGAAACACCATATATGTT. Amino acid sequence: CASSLNGNTIYV. This chain uses TRBV28 with TRBJ1-3; D unresolved. Deletions cut 2 bases from V and 3 bases from J, with 2 bases between. The germline CDR1 and CDR2 sequences are MDHEN and SYDVKM. The length of the CDR3 is 12 residues.

V and J are TRBV6-6 and TRBJ2-7; D is ambiguous. V was trimmed by 1 base and J by 6 bases, leaving 13 bases between them. Per germline, CDR1 MNHNY and CDR2 SVGAGI (reference sequence). There are 14 residues in the CDR3. The CDR3 nucleotides are TGTGCCAGCAGTTACTATGTGATCTCAGTCGAGCAGTACTTC. This sequence encodes CASSYYVISVEQYF.

In the case of this clonotype: Because it lacks the conserved phenylalanine or tryptophan at the end, this CDR3 is likely a read error. V usage is TRBV12-3 or TRBV12-4 and J usage is TRBJ2-2; no firm D call. V dropped 6 bases and J dropped 2 bases, with 13 bases sitting between them. The CDR3 is 15 amino acids. The CDR3 bases are TGTGCCAGCAGGACCGAAAGCCCTAACACCGGGGAGCTGTTTATT. This gives the protein CASRTESPNTGELFI.

Notes on this clonotype: One base away lies a much larger clone, so this may be a sequencing read error. The chain has TRBV28 and TRBJ2-1; 7 nucleotides agree with TRBD1. The junction had 3 bases not matched to a gene; V was cut back by 4 bases and J by 0 bases. This CDR3 region has 15 residues. Germline V gives CDR1 MDHEN, CDR2 SYDVKM. CDR3 loop: CASSSTGSSYNEQFF. CDR3 in DNA: TGTGCCAGCAGTTCGACAGGGAGCTCCTACAATGAGCAGTTCTTC.

Notes on this clonotype: Germline is not matched at one junction end, which may reflect a read error. The chain combines TRBV6-6 with TRBJ1-1, with D perhaps TRBD1 (6 bases). The CDR3 length is 12 residues. The germline V gene has CDR1 MNHNY and CDR2 SVGAGI (reference sequence). CDR3 protein: CVSSYRETEAFF. CDR3 nucleotides: TGTGTCAGCAGTTACAGGGAAACTGAGGCTTTCTTT.

Ten or more counts support this clonotype. This chain joins TRBV12-3 or TRBV12-4 and TRBJ1-3; D call uncertain. Trimming removed 5 bases at V and 6 bases at J, with 5 bases between. The CDR3 spans 11 residues. The CDR3 sequence: CASSTTNTIYF. CDR3 in DNA: TGTGCCAGCAGTACTACAAACACCATATATTTT.

This clonotype appeared many times. This rearrangement joins TRBV4-3 to TRBJ2-4; 7 bases are shared with TRBD1. V trimming: 5 bases; J trimming: 9 bases; junction bases outside the gene matches: 13. CDR3 length equals 15 residues. Germline V gene sequence: CDR1 LGHNA, CDR2 YSLEER. Here the CDR3 reads CASSVEIGGRGIQYF. CDR3 DNA sequence: TGCGCCAGCAGCGTTGAGATAGGGGGCCGTGGCATTCAGTACTTC.

This clonotype has just one count. An end of the junction differs from the germline gene, which may be a read error. The V and J genes are TRBV11-2 and TRBJ2-7; D not resolved. The CDR3 extends over 16 amino acids. Germline V gives CDR1 SGHAT, CDR2 FQNNGV. The chain's CDR3 is CASSSVMGMGSYEQYF. CDR3 in DNA: TGTGCAAGCAGCTCAGTCATGGGGATGGGGTCCTATGAGCAGTACTTC.

As regards this clonotype: An end of the junction does not agree with germline; a read error may underlie this. The chain employs TRBV29-1 and TRBJ2-7; 8 bases match TRBD1. The CDR3 loop spans 16 amino acids. The germline gives CDR1 SQVTM, CDR2 ANQGSEA. The CDR3 DNA sequence: TGCGGCGTCATGACATCTGGGACAGGCACTCCCTACGAGCAGTACTTC. Translation gives CGVMTSGTGTPYEQYF.

With respect to this clonotype: At one of its ends the junction is not consistent with the germline gene, which may arise from a read error. This chain joins TRBV6-1 and TRBJ2-1, with D possibly called TRBD1 or TRBD2 (5 bases each). In germline, CDR1 is MNHNS, CDR2 SASEGT. This CDR3 has 17 residues. CDR3 coding DNA: TGTGCCAGCGGTGAAAGCTCCGGGGCGCCGAGAGGCAATGAGCAGTTCTTC. Protein sequence: CASGESSGAPRGNEQFF.